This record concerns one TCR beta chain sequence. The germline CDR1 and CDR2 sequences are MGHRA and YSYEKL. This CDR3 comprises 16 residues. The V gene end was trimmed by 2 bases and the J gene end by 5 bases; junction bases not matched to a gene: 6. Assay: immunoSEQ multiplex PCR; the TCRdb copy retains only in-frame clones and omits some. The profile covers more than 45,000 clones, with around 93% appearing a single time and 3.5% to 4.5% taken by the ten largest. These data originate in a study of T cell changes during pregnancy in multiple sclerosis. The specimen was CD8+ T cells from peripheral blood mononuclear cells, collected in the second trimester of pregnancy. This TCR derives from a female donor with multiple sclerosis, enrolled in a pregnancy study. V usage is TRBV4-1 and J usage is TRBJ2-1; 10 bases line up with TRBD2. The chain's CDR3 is CASSQQGLANDNEQFF. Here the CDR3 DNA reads TGCGCCAGCAGCCAACAGGGACTAGCGAACGACAATGAGCAGTTCTTC.